These 15 T cell receptor beta chains came from one sample sequenced in a study of blood T cell repertoires in COVID-19. Generated by immunoSEQ multiplex PCR, the TCRdb table keeps only in-frame clones and is missing some. There are about 130,000 clones in the sample; 77% occur only once, and around 20% lies in the top ten. Sequencing input: peripheral blood. The receptors stem from a man older than 75 with acute or convalescent COVID-19.

This CDR3 is CASRGGQTNTGELFF. The CDR3 DNA reads as TGTGCCAGCAGGGGGGGACAGACGAACACCGGGGAGCTGTTTTTT. The chain recombines TRBV6-5 with TRBJ2-2, with D maybe TRBD1 (7 bases). Between the trimmed V and J ends, which lost 6 bases and 0 bases, there was a span of 11 bases. CDR3 length: 15 residues. Germline CDR1 is MNHEY and CDR2 is SVGAGI.

The chain has TRBV6-5 and TRBJ1-2; 8 positions agree with TRBD1. Germline CDR1 MNHEY, CDR2 SVGAGI. V dropped 0 bases and J dropped 4; count of bases not matched to a gene: 4. The CDR3 spans 15 residues. CDR3 sequence: CASSYSGTGAYGYTF. CDR3 sequence (DNA): TGTGCCAGCAGTTACTCAGGGACAGGAGCCTATGGCTACACCTTC.

The V call is TRBV5-1, the J call TRBJ2-2; unclear D gene. The CDR3 runs to 13 residues. Per the germline V gene, CDR1 is SGHRS and CDR2 is YFSETQ. The V gene lost 0 bases and the J gene lost 7 bases, with 7 bases spanning the gap. CDR3 sequence: CASSLVGIGELFF. The CDR3 DNA reads TGCGCCAGCAGCTTGGTGGGCATCGGGGAGCTGTTTTTT.

V is TRBV5-6 and J is TRBJ1-1, with 10 bases fitting TRBD1. The CDR3 is made up of 17 amino acids. CDR1 is SGHDT, CDR2 YYEEEE, per germline. The V segment lost 2 bases and the J segment 3 bases; nucleotides outside the gene matches: 10. The CDR3 nucleotides read TGTGCCAGCAGCTTTAGAATTCCCGGGACAGGGGACACTGAAGCTTTCTTT. It translates to CASSFRIPGTGDTEAFF.

Only one count was recorded for this clone. V and J are TRBV2 and TRBJ2-7; D not resolved. Germline V gives CDR1 SNHLY, CDR2 FYNNEI. V shed 7 bases and J shed 1 base, with 14 bases lying between them. The CDR3 contains 14 residues. The CDR3 DNA sequence: TGTGCCAGCAACCCCCCCACTATTTCCTACGAGCAGTACTTC. Residues: CASNPPTISYEQYF.

The CDR3 reads CASSRGVGNQPQHF. CDR3 coding DNA: TGTGCCAGCAGTAGGGGTGTGGGCAATCAGCCCCAGCATTTT. The chain uses TRBV6-5 and TRBJ1-5; D perhaps matches TRBD1 (5 bases). The CDR3 loop spans 14 amino acids. Deletions cut 5 bases from V and 2 bases from J, with 10 bases between. In germline, CDR1 is MNHEY, CDR2 SVGAGI.

The chain uses TRBV25-1 and TRBJ1-3; tentative D call: TRBD1 (6 bases). The V gene's germline CDR1 is MGHDK and CDR2 SYGVNS. The V end lost 8 bases, the J end lost 4 bases, and 18 bases lay between the germline ends. The CDR3 is 15 amino acids. The CDR3, as DNA: TGTGCCAGCCAAAGGGGGAGTAACTTGGGAAACACCATATATTTT. As protein: CASQRGSNLGNTIYF.

V usage is TRBV6-6 and J usage is TRBJ2-7, with TRBD1 identical over 7 bases. J gave up 0 bases and V 2 bases, and 4 bases lay outside the gene matches. CDR1 is MNHNY, CDR2 SVGAGI, per germline (reference sequence). The CDR3 is 15 residues long. The CDR3 region is CASSYRGQSSYEQYF. The CDR3 DNA reads as TGTGCCAGCAGTTACAGGGGACAGAGCTCCTACGAGCAGTACTTC.

This rearrangement joins TRBV29-1 to TRBJ2-7; maybe TRBD2 (5 bases). The CDR3 extends over 11 amino acids. Germline lookup yields CDR1 SQVTM and CDR2 ANQGSEA. The germline V and J ends were trimmed by 6 bases and 4 bases, with 10 bases remaining between them. CDR3 sequence: CSVAEGYEQYF. The CDR3 nucleotides read TGCAGCGTCGCCGAGGGTTACGAGCAGTACTTC.

V gene TRBV5-1 combines with J gene TRBJ2-3; D unclear. This CDR3 has 15 residues. V gave up 0 bases and J gave up 0 bases, with 8 bases separating them. The germline V gene encodes CDR1 SGHRS and CDR2 YFSETQ. DNA of the CDR3: TGCGCCAGCAGCTTGGATGGCTTAAGCACAGATACGCAGTATTTT. Its translation: CASSLDGLSTDTQYF.

V is TRBV5-5 and J is TRBJ2-7; TRBD2 agrees at 9 bases. The CDR3 covers 15 residues. The V gene's germline CDR1 is SGHKS and CDR2 YYEKEE (reference sequence). J was trimmed by 0 bases and V by 2 bases; bases with no gene match: 3. CDR3: CASSFAAGGSYEQYF. The DNA for the CDR3 is TGTGCCAGCAGCTTTGCAGCGGGGGGCTCCTACGAGCAGTACTTC.

The chain links TRBV29-1 to TRBJ2-7; 9 bases map to TRBD1. In germline, CDR1 is SQVTM, CDR2 ANQGSEA. This CDR3 contains 14 residues. V was pared by 4 bases and J by 1 base, with 5 bases of the junction left unmatched. CDR3 sequence (DNA): TGCAGCGTTGGGGCGGGACAGGGTTCCTACGAGCAGTACTTC. It codes for CSVGAGQGSYEQYF.

This clone was detected only a few times. The J gene is TRBJ1-6, the V gene TRBV2; D gene unclear. With 2 bases removed from V and 14 bases from J, the gap between germline ends came to 16 bases. The germline V gene encodes CDR1 SNHLY and CDR2 FYNNEI. This CDR3 is 14 amino acids long. The CDR3 DNA follows: TGTGCCAGCAGTGAAAGGCGGCCGATAAAAACCCTCCACTTT. It yields the protein CASSERRPIKTLHF.

This clone was seen more than once but under ten times. This chain links TRBV2 with TRBJ2-3; 14 positions agree with TRBD2. Germline loops: CDR1 SNHLY, CDR2 FYNNEI. This CDR3 has 18 residues. V was pared by 8 bases and J by 3 bases, with 13 bases of the junction left unmatched. The CDR3 DNA reads TGTGCCAGCGCCTCCCCTACCGGGACTAGCGGGGGAACAGATACGCAGTATTTT. This sequence encodes CASASPTGTSGGTDTQYF. The variable domain in full, completed from reference TRBV2 and TRBJ2-3, reads EPEVTQTPSHQVTQMGQEVILRCVPISNHLYFYWYRQILGQKVEFLVSFYNNEISEKSEIFDDQFSVERPDGSNFTLKIRSTKLEDSAMYFCASASPTGTSGGTDTQYFGPGTRLTVL.

This chain links TRBV9 with TRBJ1-3; 10 nucleotides align to TRBD1. Germline values: CDR1 SGDLS, CDR2 YYNGEE. This CDR3 has 18 residues. The V segment lost 5 bases and the J segment 2 bases; nucleotides outside the gene matches: 13. DNA of the CDR3: TGTGCCAGCAGAGCTGGACAGGGGGAATGGATTGCTGGAAACACCATATATTTT. Its translation is CASRAGQGEWIAGNTIYF.